This T cell receptor beta chain was obtained from a study of spatial heterogeneity in lung cancer. TCR cDNA molecules each had a unique molecular identifier. TCRdb reanalysed the 5' RACE reads using MiXCR and keeps one entry per CDR3 protein. The sample holds a few thousand distinct CDR3 sequences; 2.5% to 4% are singletons and the top ten take approximately 15%. The time point denotes: sample taken at primary tumor resection. Samples were obtained from approximately 76 donors, all untreated early-stage non-small cell lung cancer patients. Unsorted whole RNA samples from tumor, nontumor lung or frozen PBMC were sequenced. By share of the sample, this clonotype is medium-sized. This beta chain slipped into a library made for alpha chains as a stray read, so its size is not meaningful. CDR3 size: 15 residues. CDR1 is SGHTA, CDR2 FQGNSA, per germline. Trimming pared 2 bases from V and 2 bases from J, leaving 13 bases between.

This clonotype originated in a human donor with early-stage non-small cell lung cancer. The V gene is TRBV7-2, the J gene TRBJ2-7, with D hard to call. This specimen was lung tissue, taken at surgery. The CDR3 here is CASSLSPFVAYEQYF. The CDR3 DNA reads as TGTGCCAGCAGCTTATCCCCCTTTGTGGCCTACGAGCAGTACTTC.